This is a list of T cell receptor beta chains from one sample in a study of beta chain features in type 1 diabetes. Assay: immunoSEQ multiplex PCR; the TCRdb copy retains only in-frame clones and omits some. The data contain 200,000 to 300,000 clones, approximately 15% of them singletons. Specimen: naive CD4+ T cells from blood. The receptors shown here come from a young man with type 1 diabetes. Each CDR3 is given with its conserved first and last residue. Fields, in order: V gene, J gene, D gene, clone size, CDR3 DNA, CDR3 protein. D genes are given only for firm matches. Size is omitted from some rows. Given values are once, few, many or a class for expanded clones.

V: TRBV18; J: TRBJ2-1; D: -; size: few; DNA: TGTGCCAGCTCACCCAGCGGACTCTTCTACAATGAGCAGTTCTTC; CDR3: CASSPSGLFYNEQFF
V: TRBV5-1; J: TRBJ1-6; D: TRBD1; size: -; DNA: TGCGCCAGCAGCAGGACAGGGGAAAATTCACCCCTCCACTTT; CDR3: CASSRTGENSPLHF
V: TRBV6-1; J: TRBJ2-7; D: TRBD1; size: -; DNA: TGTGCCAGCAGAGCCACAGGGGCCTACGAGCAGTACTTC; CDR3: CASRATGAYEQYF
V: TRBV6-1; J: TRBJ1-4; D: TRBD1; size: -; DNA: TGTGCCAGCAGGACAGGGATTGCAACTAATGAAAAACTGTTTTTT; CDR3: CASRTGIATNEKLFF
V: TRBV27; J: TRBJ1-6; D: -; size: -; DNA: TGTGCCAGCAGGGGGGGAACCTCGAATTCACCCCTCCACTTT; CDR3: CASRGGTSNSPLHF
V: TRBV29-1; J: TRBJ2-5; D: -; size: few; DNA: TGCAGCGTTGACACCGGGAGAGAGACCCAGTACTTC; CDR3: CSVDTGRETQYF
V: TRBV7-9; J: TRBJ2-7; D: TRBD2; size: -; DNA: TGTGCCAGCAGCTTGTTGGCGGGAGGGGACGAGCAGTACTTC; CDR3: CASSLLAGGDEQYF
V: TRBV2; J: TRBJ2-5; D: TRBD1; size: few; DNA: TGTGCCAGCAGGGGACAGGTCCAAGAGACCCAGTACTTC; CDR3: CASRGQVQETQYF
V: TRBV7-9; J: TRBJ2-5; D: -; size: -; DNA: TGTACCAGCAGCTTCGGGAGCGGGCTGTACCAAGAGACCCAGTACTTC; CDR3: CTSSFGSGLYQETQYF
V: TRBV30; J: TRBJ1-1; D: -; size: few; DNA: TGTGCCTGGATAAAAGGGGGGGCGGTGAACACTGAAGCTTTCTTT; CDR3: CAWIKGGAVNTEAFF
V: TRBV16; J: TRBJ1-5; D: -; size: few; DNA: TGTGCCAGCAGCCGACACCAGGGAATCCACAATCAGCCCCAGCATTTT; CDR3: CASSRHQGIHNQPQHF
V: TRBV30; J: TRBJ1-2; D: -; size: few; DNA: TGTGCCTGGAGAAGGGGGGGCGAGGGGAGAAACTATGGCTACACCTTC; CDR3: CAWRRGGEGRNYGYTF
V: TRBV18; J: TRBJ1-2; D: -; size: -; DNA: TGTGCCAGCTCACCACGGCGAGGTGTGGTTGGCTACACCTTC; CDR3: CASSPRRGVVGYTF
V: TRBV25-1; J: TRBJ1-2; D: -; size: -; DNA: TGTGCCAGCAGTGCCCAACGGGGCTACACCTTC; CDR3: CASSAQRGYTF
V: TRBV10-3; J: TRBJ2-5; D: -; size: -; DNA: TGTGCCATCAGTGCGGGGGCTAGCGGTCTACAAGAGACCCAGTACTTC; CDR3: CAISAGASGLQETQYF
V: TRBV19; J: TRBJ1-2; D: -; size: few; DNA: TGTGCCAGTAGCACAGGTGATTTCTATGGCTACACCTTC; CDR3: CASSTGDFYGYTF
V: TRBV5-4; J: TRBJ1-4; D: TRBD1; size: -; DNA: TGTGCCAGCAGCTCGGACAGGAGAGATGAAAAACTGTTTTTT; CDR3: CASSSDRRDEKLFF
V: TRBV11-3; J: TRBJ1-1; D: -; size: -; DNA: TGTGCCAGCAAGTGGCAGGGATCAAACACTGAAGCTTTCTTT; CDR3: CASKWQGSNTEAFF
V: TRBV11-2; J: TRBJ2-7; D: -; size: -; DNA: TGTGCCAGCAGCTTCTCCAGGCACGAGCAGTACTTC; CDR3: CASSFSRHEQYF
V: TRBV5-1; J: TRBJ2-3; D: TRBD1; size: few; DNA: TGCGCCAGCAGCGTCCAGGGGGCCACACCAGATACGCAGTATTTT; CDR3: CASSVQGATPDTQYF
V: TRBV7-8; J: TRBJ2-1; D: TRBD2; size: few; DNA: TGTGCCAGCAGCCCTACTAGCGGGGGGATCTCCTACAATGAGCAGTTCTTC; CDR3: CASSPTSGGISYNEQFF
V: TRBV29-1; J: TRBJ2-1; D: TRBD1; size: few; DNA: TGCAGCGTTGAGGGACAGGGTTCCTATTATATGTACAATGAGCAGTTCTTC; CDR3: CSVEGQGSYYMYNEQFF
V: TRBV7-2; J: TRBJ2-6; D: -; size: -; DNA: TGTGCCAGCAGCTATTCCCCGGGCTCTGGGGCCAACGTCCTGACTTTC; CDR3: CASSYSPGSGANVLTF
V: TRBV18; J: TRBJ2-7; D: TRBD2; size: -; DNA: TGTGCCAGCTCAGGTGGACTAGCGCGCTTCTACGAGCAGTACTTC; CDR3: CASSGGLARFYEQYF
V: TRBV11-2; J: TRBJ2-1; D: -; size: -; DNA: TGTGCCAGCAGCCCCTTACGGGGATACAATGAGCAGTTCTTC; CDR3: CASSPLRGYNEQFF